This note documents a single TCR beta chain sequence. Its antigen is as yet unknown. The CDR3 spans 14 residues. Trimming cost V 5 bases and J 3 bases, with 13 bases left between them. Germline V CDR1 and CDR2: SEHNR, FQNEAQ (reference sequence). 60 Vbeta and 13 Jbeta primers were used in PCR. Original data processing: In a later analysis, the count reached about 82 million unique TCR beta chains, with 9 million to 11 million shared. TCRdb's copy holds only in-frame clones and misses some; the assay was immunoSEQ multiplex PCR. V, J and clone size derive from that table, while D and trimming were established from the DNA sequence. The table shows approximately 110,000 clones, with 76% occurring only once. This sample stems from a study of cytomegalovirus exposure and HLA in healthy donors. Study-level information: Genotyping showed roughly 81% of approximately 430 donors falling in the Caucasian-associated ancestry cluster. Overall study results and limits: Roughly uniform depth of sequencing across donors was assumed in presence/absence analyses.

Specimen: PBMCs. This TCR came from a man aged 50-59 years in good health and CMV-seronegative. The rearrangement joins TRBV7-9 to TRBJ1-2; perhaps TRBD1 as D (6 bases). The CDR3 DNA follows: TGTGCCAGCAGCCCCGACAGGAAGGACTATGGCTACACCTTC. This translates into CASSPDRKDYGYTF.